The source of this T cell receptor beta chain is a study of control samples from healthy donors and cancer patients. Using immunoSEQ multiplex PCR, the repertoire was profiled, and TCRdb retains in-frame clones only, with some absent. The specimen's table records 150,000 to 200,000 clones. This CDR3 region has 15 residues. CDR1 and CDR2 from the germline V gene are SGHAT and FQNNGV. The V end was cut by 5 bases, the J end by 5 bases, with 18 bases between. The chain couples TRBV11-2 to TRBJ1-2; D call uncertain. The sample taken for sequencing was blood. The TCR comes from a woman aged 25 to 39 in good health. CDR3 region: CASSLISEQRYGYTF. In DNA, the CDR3 is TGTGCCAGCAGCCTGATTTCAGAACAGCGGTATGGCTACACCTTC.